This T cell receptor beta chain emerged from a study of cytomegalovirus exposure and HLA in healthy donors (dated by TCRdb to about 2017). About the investigation overall: An earlier analysis of roughly 500 of the donors reported 276 Gb of sequence data and 90 million to 120 million unique TCR beta sequences obtained from about 180 million T cells. An earlier analysis of around 540 of the donors applied high-throughput TCR beta sequencing to assess whether each TCR beta V gene segment acted as functional or pseudogenic. Donor age, sex, ethnicity and CMV serostatus were compiled alongside the repertoire data. Of the approximately 400 genotyped donors, roughly 80% fell in the genetic ancestry cluster associated with self-reported Caucasian donors. A later genetic analysis took genome-wide SNP genotypes for 398 of the 666 donors and used that subset as a discovery cohort. The study aimed to test whether cataloging public T cell receptors could reveal signatures of past pathogen exposure. About 320 gigabases of sequencing data and approximately 80 million unique TCR sequences were included in an early release covering 550 to 800 HLA-typed donors. Rather than using new phenotypic data, the later analysis identified candidate immune exposures from TCR beta sequences and from how often those sequences occurred across donors. Among over 350 genotyped donors of the cohort, an average of 235,054 unique TCR beta nucleotide sequences were sequenced per donor, 15% to 20% of them non-productive. Every discovery cohort repertoire had been produced on one sequencing platform. To predict cytomegalovirus infection status, the study brought together high-throughput TCR immunosequencing, statistical association of individual TCRs with disease status, and machine learning. A handful of DR-DQ haplotypes were handled as single units for association and clustering because linkage in the cohort was strong. To study patterns of TCR occurrence, a later analysis re-analyzed previously published TCR beta repertoires from under 750 donors and added high-resolution HLA genotyping. The study profiled the T cell repertoires of hundreds of subjects by immunosequencing and related them to cytomegalovirus serostatus. Along with the 666-subject first cohort, a separate validation cohort of over a hundred different subjects was used. The number of donors typed differed by locus, with roughly 620-630 for A, B, C, DRB1 and DQB1, about 500 for DQA1, some 570 for DPA1, and about 450 for DPB1. HLA typing included class I and class II loci at four-digit resolution.

To prepare the library, the immunoSEQ multiplex PCR assay was applied. The multiplex PCR relied on a mix of 60 forward primers for TCR Vbeta segments and 13 reverse primers for TCR Jbeta segments. The CDR3 region of rearranged TCR beta genes was amplified from genomic DNA by a multiplex PCR assay. On the Illumina HiSeq System, the amplified TCR beta libraries were sequenced as 87-base-pair reads. Regarding the original processing steps: Across the roughly 700 repertoires, a later analysis counted roughly 84 million unique TCR beta chains, roughly 11 million of which were shared by at least two donors. Raw reads were error-corrected and collapsed into unique sequences with a nearest-neighbor algorithm that merged closely related sequences to remove PCR and sequencing errors. V, D and J gene segments were assigned by aligning CDR3 sequences to IMGT reference sequences. For a sequence to be retained, a match of at least six nucleotides was required to both a V gene segment and a J gene segment. Rearrangements were classified as productive when the CDR3 lacked stop codons and remained in frame with V and J, and all other rearrangements were classified as non-productive. CDR3 was defined by IMGT convention, running from the second conserved V-encoded cysteine to the conserved J-encoded phenylalanine. In an earlier analysis of 550 to 650 of the donors, sequences lacking an unambiguous match to a single V gene segment were excluded. An earlier analysis of 587 of the donors called V segments functional above 56.7% productive rearrangements and segregating when the between-donor standard deviation exceeded 5%. A statistical classification framework was built to diagnose cytomegalovirus status from the catalog of TCR beta chain sequences. V and J gene assignment, in a later analysis, came from comparing TCR nucleotide sequences with IMGT/GENE-DB human TR gene sequences. A later analysis assigned CDR3 sequences and most-parsimonious VDJ recombination scenarios with the TCRdist pipeline. In a later analysis, each TCR beta chain was defined by its CDR3 amino acid sequence together with its V-gene family, and reads without a unique V-gene family were excluded. To address suspected cross-contamination and a sequencing artifact, a later analysis removed 592 highly shared, low-generation-probability nucleotide sequences. In a later analysis, a clonal expansion index for each public chain was calculated from normalized within-repertoire ranks of inferred template counts. In a later analysis, generation probabilities were computed using a VDJ recombination model fitted to out-of-frame rearrangements, and the results were checked against IGoR. In a later analysis, hypergeometric tests were used to score TCR-TCR, TCR-HLA and TCR-CMV co-occurrence, with a repertoire-size bias correction applied to TCR pairs. A later analysis estimated false discovery rates by permuting HLA or CMV assignments 20 times. In a later analysis, co-occurring TCRs were grouped with DBSCAN, and TCRdist sequence similarity was added when clustering was performed within HLA-allele-positive subsets. For co-occurrence clustering, repertoires with fewer than 30,000 or more than 120,000 public chains were excluded, along with roughly 5 repertoires with anomalous nucleotide sharing. As stored in TCRdb, this immuneACCESS dataset retains in-frame rearrangements with V and J assigned. A fraction of the clones does not appear; measured against another copy, unresolved V genes explain less than half of the discrepancy, and the remainder lacks a known reason. Clonal size and the V and J genes are those of that table, whereas D and trimming came from the DNA. Recorded for this sample are 100,000 or so clones; 85% to 90% of them occurred a single time. The ten largest clones add up to about 3.7% of the sample.

From the germline V gene, CDR1 is MDHEN and CDR2 is SYDVKM. The junction shows trimming of 3 bases on V and 4 bases on J, and the gene matches do not reach 9 bases of it. The CDR3 spans 16 residues, from the cysteine through the phenylalanine. Of the read, only the CDR3 DNA is kept; its 48 bases are in frame from base 1. For this clone: The antigen it recognizes is unknown. Per-base quality was not reported, and no clone a single base away is much larger than it.

Results and caveats for the whole study, not just this receptor: The earlier analysis of about 600 of the donors excluded seventeen rarely observed V segments, including chromosome 9 orphons, because counts were too low. Immune exposure information for the cohort was limited to CMV serostatus. A later analysis found that HLA-associated TCR beta chains were more clonally expanded and had lower generation probabilities than equally common non-associated chains. In a later analysis, about 17,000 TCR beta sequences were associated with specific HLA alleles at a false discovery rate of 0.05. In vitro tests confirmed that a few of the cytomegalovirus-associated TCR beta chains recognize cytomegalovirus antigens. Only TCR beta chains were sequenced in this cohort, and the absence of alpha or paired-chain data limited detectable features. In a later analysis, the rate of TCR association differed among HLA loci, with DRB1 alleles having the most associated TCRs and HLA-C alleles having the fewest. According to a later analysis, most CMV-associated TCR beta chains appeared to be HLA-restricted, and the HLA associations seemed to be driven largely by CMV exposure. The classifier was reported to diagnose cytomegalovirus status with high specificity and sensitivity in both the original cohort and the validation cohort. The authors suggested that the approach could potentially be generalized to other disease states and immunological phenotypes. Correlated functional status among segregating V segments might be attributable to linkage disequilibrium, but an unknown experimental factor could not be ruled out. Some IMGT-functional V segments, including TRBV6-2 and TRBV6-3, could not be told apart with the 87-base-pair reads, so those segments were excluded. The study listed 164 TCR beta chains as associated with cytomegalovirus. HLA typing was unavailable for some donors at each locus, so association tests used only the typed subset. Sequencing depth was assumed to be roughly uniform across donors in the presence/absence analyses, though that assumption may not hold. In an earlier analysis of around 600 of the donors, most TCR beta V segments were observed in productive rearrangements about 87% or about 30% of the time, broadly matching IMGT annotations. In a later genetic analysis, a missense DCLRE1C variant was associated with V-gene and J-gene trimming of TCR beta chains, and the association was replicated in an independent cohort. A later genetic analysis reported fewer N-insertions in productive TCRs among donors in an Asian-associated ancestry cluster than the approximately 670-donor mean. According to a later analysis, parvovirus B19, influenza, CMV and Epstein-Barr virus appeared linked to several top co-occurrence clusters. A cluster of highly shared sequence variants was judged likely to be a technical artifact of the sequencing pipeline. Most TCR sequences were observed very rarely across donors, whereas some public TCRs were present in many individuals. A further reported finding was that TCR beta sequences accurately predicted the HLA-A and HLA-B alleles for most subjects in the first cohort. Strong co-occurrence of HLA alleles, especially DR and DQ, made assigning TCR associations to individual alleles difficult.

The cohort consisted of hundreds of healthy bone marrow donors. At the time of sampling, all cohort members were nominally healthy, though unrecorded immune exposures were likely present. The donor was CMV seronegative and was included in the group of several hundred seronegative cohort members. Each donor provided a peripheral blood sample, and peripheral blood mononuclear cells were used for TCR beta sequencing. The Qiagen DNeasy Blood Extraction Kit was used to extract genomic DNA from the blood cell samples. The chain is assembled from TRBV28 and TRBJ2-1, and 7 junction bases match TRBD2. This receptor was identified in a man younger than 45 in good health and CMV-seronegative. The sample comprised PBMCs. The CDR3 reads as follows: CASSFQGTSAYNEQFF. Here is the DNA: TGTGCCAGCAGTTTTCAGGGAACTAGCGCATACAATGAGCAGTTCTTC. With the rest looked up from the reference TRBV28 and TRBJ2-1 genes rather than sequenced, the full variable domain is DVKVTQSSRYLVKRTGEKVFLECVQDMDHENMFWYRQDPGLGLRLIYFSYDVKMKEKGDIPEGYSVSREKKERFSLILESASTNQTSMYLCASSFQGTSAYNEQFFGPGTRLTVL.